This is a list of T cell receptor beta chains from one sample in a study of T cells in Graves' hyperthyroidism and ophthalmopathy. Each CDR3 protein gets one entry after TCRdb re-called the multiplex PCR reads with MiXCR. Of under 650,000 distinct CDR3 sequences listed, around 16% were seen once; the top ten hold approximately 3.9%. The sample consisted of blood. Receptor source: a woman aged 25-40 years with Graves' hyperthyroidism. CDR3s include the opening cysteine and the closing phenylalanine or tryptophan. D genes are given only for firm matches. The listing skips clone size in some rows; elsewhere it reads once, few, many or a size class.

v_gene	j_gene	abundance	d_gene	CDR3aa	CDR3nt
TRBV19	TRBJ2-7	.	.	CASSIARARPYEQYF	TGTGCCAGTAGTATAGCGAGGGCCAGACCCTACGAGCAGTACTTC
TRBV13	TRBJ2-2	few	TRBD2	CASSYSSGRNTGELFF	TGTGCCAGCAGCTACTCTAGCGGGAGAAACACCGGGGAGCTGTTTTTT
TRBV24-1	TRBJ2-1	many	TRBD2	CATSDRLAGYNEQFF	TGTGCCACCAGTGACAGACTAGCAGGCTACAATGAGCAGTTCTTC
TRBV7-9	TRBJ2-2	.	.	CASSLPLVTGELFF	TGTGCCAGCAGCTTACCACTGGTCACCGGGGAGCTGTTTTTT
TRBV7-8	TRBJ2-1	.	TRBD2	CASSSTGLAGDEQFF	TGTGCCAGCAGCTCAACGGGACTAGCGGGAGATGAGCAGTTCTTC
TRBV28	TRBJ1-2	many	.	CASSFREEWSGYTF	TGTGCCAGCAGTTTCAGGGAGGAGTGGAGTGGCTACACCTTC
TRBV19	TRBJ2-7	many	.	CASSSLDKTYEQYF	TGTGCCAGTAGCTCGCTGGACAAGACATACGAGCAGTACTTC
TRBV18	TRBJ1-5	few	TRBD1	CASSPLLAQGGNQPQHF	TGTGCCAGCTCACCTTTACTGGCACAGGGGGGGAATCAGCCCCAGCATTTT
TRBV9	TRBJ2-1	.	.	CASSVEVYSYNEQFF	TGTGCCAGCAGCGTAGAGGTCTACTCCTACAATGAGCAGTTCTTC
TRBV19	TRBJ2-1	few	TRBD2	CASLGLAGGESNEQFF	TGTGCCAGTTTGGGACTAGCGGGAGGGGAGTCCAATGAGCAGTTCTTC
TRBV28	TRBJ1-5	many	TRBD1	CASSNPRTGPDQPQHF	TGTGCCAGCAGTAACCCAAGGACAGGGCCGGATCAGCCCCAGCATTTT
TRBV24-1	TRBJ2-5	.	TRBD1	CATSDTLDRGLGETQYF	TGTGCCACCAGTGATACTCTGGACAGGGGGCTTGGTGAGACCCAGTACTTC
TRBV12-3/TRBV12-4	TRBJ2-7	.	TRBD1	CASSFQDRGGGEQYF	TGTGCCAGCAGTTTCCAGGACAGGGGGGGTGGCGAGCAGTACTTC
TRBV6-6	TRBJ2-7	few	TRBD2	CASSYSTPLLAGAVHEQYF	TGTGCCAGCAGTTACTCTACACCCCTTCTAGCGGGAGCCGTCCACGAGCAGTACTTC
TRBV20-1	TRBJ2-1	many	TRBD2	CSASMPLAGFNEQFF	TGCAGTGCTAGTATGCCCCTAGCGGGATTCAATGAGCAGTTCTTC
TRBV28	TRBJ2-3	many	.	CASSPGVTDLPDTQYF	TGTGCCAGCAGTCCAGGGGTGACAGACCTTCCCGATACGCAGTATTTT
TRBV7-9	TRBJ2-1	many	TRBD2	CASSLMAGVKGNEQFF	TGTGCCAGCAGCTTAATGGCGGGAGTCAAGGGCAATGAGCAGTTCTTC
TRBV20-1	TRBJ1-1	.	TRBD1	CSLQGDTEAFF	TGCAGTCTTCAGGGGGACACTGAAGCTTTCTTT
TRBV11-3	TRBJ2-2	many	.	CASSLVGTLVTGELFF	TGTGCCAGCAGCTTAGTCGGGACCTTAGTCACCGGGGAGCTGTTTTTT
TRBV6-1	TRBJ2-7	many	.	CASSPTSASLEQYF	TGTGCCAGCAGCCCGACCTCGGCCTCACTCGAGCAGTACTTC
TRBV12-3/TRBV12-4	TRBJ2-6	few	TRBD1	CASRKTGVPTSGANVLTF	TGTGCCAGCAGAAAAACAGGGGTACCTACCTCTGGGGCCAACGTCCTGACTTTC
TRBV4-1	TRBJ2-2	.	TRBD1	CASSQWGPGQGYTGELFF	TGCGCCAGCAGCCAATGGGGCCCGGGACAGGGATACACCGGGGAGCTGTTTTTT
TRBV25-1	TRBJ2-7	.	.	CASSDLGTLSYEQYF	TGTGCCAGCAGTGATCTCGGGACGTTATCCTACGAGCAGTACTTC
TRBV3-1	TRBJ2-3	many	.	CASSPYAGGTDTQYF	TGTGCCAGCAGCCCGTACGCCGGAGGCACAGATACGCAGTATTTT
TRBV7-2	TRBJ2-7	few	TRBD2	CASSLGLAGISGEQYF	TGTGCCAGCAGCCTAGGACTAGCGGGAATATCAGGGGAGCAGTACTTC
TRBV6-1	TRBJ2-5	many	TRBD1	CASSATGVETQYF	TGTGCCAGCAGTGCGACAGGGGTGGAGACCCAGTACTTC
TRBV11-2	TRBJ2-1	.	TRBD2	CASSFKSGRTEQFF	TGTGCCAGCAGCTTCAAGAGCGGGAGAACTGAGCAGTTCTTC
TRBV15	TRBJ1-3	many	.	CATSRGGDGGNTIYF	TGTGCCACCAGCAGAGGAGGGGATGGTGGAAACACCATATATTTT
TRBV7-2	TRBJ2-1	many	.	CASSLEGYEGPYNEQFF	TGTGCCAGCAGCTTAGAGGGCTACGAGGGCCCCTACAATGAGCAGTTCTTC
TRBV2	TRBJ2-7	few	.	CASSDSEGSYEQYF	TGTGCCAGCAGTGACAGTGAAGGCTCCTACGAGCAGTACTTC
TRBV28	TRBJ2-7	many	TRBD2	CASSLGSSGRSYEQYF	TGTGCCAGCAGTTTAGGTTCCAGCGGGAGATCCTACGAGCAGTACTTC
TRBV19	TRBJ2-1	.	.	CASSPQLAAITYNEQFF	TGTGCCAGTAGTCCACAACTAGCAGCTATTACGTACAATGAGCAGTTCTTC
TRBV7-9	TRBJ2-3	.	TRBD2	CASSRTGGPGTDTQYF	TGTGCCAGCAGCAGAACGGGAGGGCCGGGCACAGATACGCAGTATTTT
TRBV27	TRBJ2-7	.	TRBD1	CASSFRGRAEQYF	TGTGCCAGCAGTTTCAGGGGGCGCGCCGAGCAGTACTTC
TRBV30	TRBJ2-1	many	.	CAWSDSSYNEQFF	TGTGCCTGGAGTGACAGCTCCTACAATGAGCAGTTCTTC
TRBV4-3	TRBJ1-5	.	.	CASSQDRDGNQPQHF	TGCGCCAGCAGCCAGGATCGCGATGGGAATCAGCCCCAGCATTTT
TRBV6-1	TRBJ2-7	many	.	CASGYRYEQYF	TGTGCCAGCGGCTATCGATACGAGCAGTACTTC
TRBV7-2	TRBJ2-1	many	TRBD2	CASSKAGLAGVQFF	TGTGCCAGCAGCAAGGCCGGACTAGCGGGAGTTCAGTTCTTC
TRBV10-3	TRBJ1-2	few	.	CAISEGGYGYTF	TGTGCCATCAGTGAGGGCGGCTATGGCTACACCTTC
TRBV18	TRBJ2-5	few	TRBD2	CASSPKRGGIQETQYF	TGTGCCAGCTCGCCCAAGCGGGGAGGGATCCAAGAGACCCAGTACTTC
TRBV28	TRBJ2-7	many	TRBD2	CASSFLAVPSEQYF	TGTGCCAGCAGTTTTCTAGCGGTGCCTTCCGAGCAGTACTTC
TRBV6-8	TRBJ2-7	many	.	CASSYRLVLYEQYF	TGTGCCAGCAGTTACAGACTAGTTCTCTACGAGCAGTACTTC
TRBV20-1	TRBJ1-5	.	TRBD1	CSAATTPTGGWGSNQPQHF	TGCAGTGCCGCCACAACCCCGACAGGGGGCTGGGGTAGCAATCAGCCCCAGCATTTT
TRBV7-2	TRBJ2-5	many	TRBD1	CASSSTGFGETQYF	TGTGCCAGCAGCTCGACAGGGTTCGGGGAGACCCAGTACTTC
TRBV5-1	TRBJ1-1	many	TRBD1	CASSTTGVGTEAFF	TGCGCCAGCAGCACGACAGGGGTGGGCACTGAAGCTTTCTTT
TRBV28	TRBJ2-1	many	TRBD2	CASSSEREAEVDEQFF	TGTGCCAGCAGTTCTGAGCGGGAGGCCGAAGTAGATGAGCAGTTCTTC
TRBV20-1	TRBJ1-1	few	.	CSARGHTVNTEAFF	TGCAGTGCTAGAGGGCATACAGTGAACACTGAAGCTTTCTTT
TRBV6-4	TRBJ2-3	.	TRBD2	CASSAERGPTDTQYF	TGTGCCAGCAGTGCTGAGCGGGGCCCCACAGATACGCAGTATTTT
TRBV28	TRBJ1-2	many	TRBD1	CASSPSGQGYTNYGYTF	TGTGCCAGCAGTCCCTCCGGACAGGGGTATACTAACTATGGCTACACCTTC
TRBV2	TRBJ2-7	many	.	CASILEGGSYEQYF	TGTGCCAGCATTCTGGAGGGCGGATCCTACGAGCAGTACTTC
TRBV18	TRBJ2-3	many	TRBD2	CASSQTSGRTDTQYF	TGTGCCAGCTCACAGACTAGCGGGAGGACAGATACGCAGTATTTT
TRBV20-1	TRBJ2-1	many	.	CSAPTGGDYNEQFF	TGCAGTGCCCCTACAGGGGGGGACTACAATGAGCAGTTCTTC
TRBV3-1	TRBJ2-1	.	TRBD2	CASSQAGGVDEQFF	TGTGCCAGCAGCCAAGCGGGAGGGGTAGATGAGCAGTTCTTC
TRBV7-8	TRBJ2-1	many	TRBD2	CASSLTLAGGHEQFF	TGTGCCAGCAGCTTAACCCTAGCGGGAGGCCATGAGCAGTTCTTC
TRBV30	TRBJ2-7	few	.	CAGGTDRFSEQYF	TGTGCTGGCGGGACAGATAGGTTCTCCGAGCAGTACTTC
TRBV4-1	TRBJ2-1	.	.	CASSFQSRDTEQFF	TGCGCCAGCAGCTTTCAAAGCCGGGACACCGAGCAGTTCTTC
TRBV7-6	TRBJ2-1	.	TRBD2	CASSPGRGRGSGEQFF	TGTGCCAGCTCACCGGGGCGCGGGAGGGGATCGGGTGAGCAGTTCTTC
TRBV11-3	TRBJ2-7	many	TRBD1	CASSLDWGQGGEQYF	TGTGCCAGCAGCTTAGACTGGGGACAGGGCGGCGAGCAGTACTTC
TRBV12-3/TRBV12-4	TRBJ2-1	few	.	CASSPGFSYNKQFF	TGTGCCAGCAGCCCAGGGTTTTCCTACAATAAGCAGTTCTTC
TRBV29-1	TRBJ2-1	many	TRBD1	CSVGGGQGAYNEQFF	TGCAGCGTTGGGGGAGGACAGGGGGCCTACAATGAGCAGTTCTTC